This T cell receptor beta chain was found in a study of blood T cell repertoires in COVID-19. In the study overall: Whether acute or convalescent, the COVID-19 samples came from the United States, Italy and Spain. The analysed material was cDNA or gDNA that came from T cells, B-cell-depleted T cells, or PBMCs.

Original methodology: It was from reference gene primer amplification that nucleated cell counts were estimated. Data came from immunoSEQ multiplex PCR; TCRdb stores just in-frame clones and leaves some out. That table supplies the V and J calls and clone size; D and trimming were determined from the DNA. The table has approximately 210,000 clones, 84% seen once. Germline lookup yields CDR1 SNHLY and CDR2 FYNNEI. The CDR3 has 13 amino acids. The V gene end was trimmed by 7 bases and the J gene end by 8 bases; junction bases not matched to a gene: 10. The source material was peripheral blood. This TCR came from a human donor in a cohort sampled during active COVID-19. V is TRBV2 and J is TRBJ1-2, with 7 bases lining up with TRBD1. CDR3 residues: CASTETGTGGYTF. CDR3 bases: TGTGCCAGCACCGAGACAGGGACGGGCGGCTACACCTTC.